This T cell receptor (beta chain) was sequenced in a study of OX40 agonist ivuxolimab in advanced cancers. Study context: With ivuxolimab, an agonistic anti-OX40 (CD134) antibody, patients were treated. The diagnoses of dose-escalation patients were hepatocellular carcinoma, melanoma, renal cell or head and neck cancer. Study-wide results and caveats: Fewer expanded clones were found on average in CD4+ than in CD8+ T cells.

Remarks on this clone: What it recognizes is unknown.

The assay was immunoSEQ multiplex PCR, and TCRdb's table has in-frame clones only and misses some. The sample lists tens of thousands of clones, almost 95% seen once, with approximately 2.9% in the top ten. V lost 5 bases to trimming and J lost 4 bases, with 11 bases between them. The CDR3 extends over 14 amino acids. In germline, CDR1 is SEHNR, CDR2 FQNEAQ (reference sequence). The sequences come from CD4+ or CD8+ T cells sorted from blood, collected in a trial of the OX40 agonist ivuxolimab. This TCR came from an adult with an advanced solid tumor such as melanoma, head and neck, liver or kidney cancer. This rearrangement joins TRBV7-9 to TRBJ2-2, with D unclear. CDR3 DNA sequence: TGTGCCAGCAGCGCAGACATTTCCACCGGGGAGCTGTTTTTT. It codes for CASSADISTGELFF.